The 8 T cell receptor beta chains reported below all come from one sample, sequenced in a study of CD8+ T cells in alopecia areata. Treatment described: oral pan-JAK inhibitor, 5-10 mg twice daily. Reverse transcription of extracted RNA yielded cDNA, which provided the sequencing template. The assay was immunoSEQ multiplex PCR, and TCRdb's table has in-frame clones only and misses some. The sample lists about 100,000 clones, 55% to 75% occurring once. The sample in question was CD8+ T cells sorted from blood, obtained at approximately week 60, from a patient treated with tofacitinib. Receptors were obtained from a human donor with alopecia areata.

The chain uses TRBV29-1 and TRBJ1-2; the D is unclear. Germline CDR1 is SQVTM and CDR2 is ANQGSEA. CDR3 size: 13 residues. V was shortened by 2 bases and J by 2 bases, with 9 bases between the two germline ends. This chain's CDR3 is CSVENNMNYGYTF. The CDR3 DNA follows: TGCAGCGTTGAAAACAACATGAACTATGGCTACACCTTC.

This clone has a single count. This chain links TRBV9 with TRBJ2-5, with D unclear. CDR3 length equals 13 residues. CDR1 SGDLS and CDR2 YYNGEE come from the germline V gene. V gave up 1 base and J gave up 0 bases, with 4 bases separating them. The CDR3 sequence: CASSVWNQETQYF. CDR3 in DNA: TGTGCCAGCAGCGTATGGAACCAAGAGACCCAGTACTTC.

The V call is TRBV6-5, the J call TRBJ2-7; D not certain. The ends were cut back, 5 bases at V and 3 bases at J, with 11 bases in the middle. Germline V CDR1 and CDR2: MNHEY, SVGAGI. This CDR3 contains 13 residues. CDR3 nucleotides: TGTGCCAGCAGTCTCAGTCCTAGCTACGAGCAGTACTTC. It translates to CASSLSPSYEQYF.

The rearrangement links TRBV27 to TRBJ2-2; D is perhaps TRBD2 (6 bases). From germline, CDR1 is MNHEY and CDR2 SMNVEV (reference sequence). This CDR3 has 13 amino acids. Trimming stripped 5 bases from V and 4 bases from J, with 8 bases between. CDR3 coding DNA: TGTGCCAGCAGTCGCGGGGTCACCGGGGAGCTGTTTTTT. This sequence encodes CASSRGVTGELFF.

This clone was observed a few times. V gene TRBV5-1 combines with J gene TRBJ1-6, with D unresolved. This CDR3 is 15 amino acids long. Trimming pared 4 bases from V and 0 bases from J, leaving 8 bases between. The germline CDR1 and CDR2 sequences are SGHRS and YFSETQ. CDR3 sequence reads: CASSPVSSYNSPLHF. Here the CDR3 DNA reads TGCGCCAGCAGCCCCGTCAGCTCCTATAATTCACCCCTCCACTTT.

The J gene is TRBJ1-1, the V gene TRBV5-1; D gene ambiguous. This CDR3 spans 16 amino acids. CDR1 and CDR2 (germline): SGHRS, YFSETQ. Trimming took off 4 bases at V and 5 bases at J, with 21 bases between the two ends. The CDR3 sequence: CASSLASFGSRTEAFF. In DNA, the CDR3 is TGCGCCAGCAGCCTCGCTTCGTTTGGTAGCAGAACTGAAGCTTTCTTT.

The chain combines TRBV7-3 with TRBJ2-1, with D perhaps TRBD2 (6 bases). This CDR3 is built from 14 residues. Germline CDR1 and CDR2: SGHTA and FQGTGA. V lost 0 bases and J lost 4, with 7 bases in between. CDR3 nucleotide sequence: TGTGCCAGCAGCTTAACGGGGACTTACAATGAGCAGTTCTTC. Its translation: CASSLTGTYNEQFF.

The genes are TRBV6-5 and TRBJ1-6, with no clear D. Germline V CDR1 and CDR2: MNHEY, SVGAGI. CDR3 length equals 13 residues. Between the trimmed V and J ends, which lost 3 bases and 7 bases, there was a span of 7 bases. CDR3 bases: TGTGCCAGCAGTTATAGTGGGAATTCACCCCTCCACTTT. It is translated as CASSYSGNSPLHF.